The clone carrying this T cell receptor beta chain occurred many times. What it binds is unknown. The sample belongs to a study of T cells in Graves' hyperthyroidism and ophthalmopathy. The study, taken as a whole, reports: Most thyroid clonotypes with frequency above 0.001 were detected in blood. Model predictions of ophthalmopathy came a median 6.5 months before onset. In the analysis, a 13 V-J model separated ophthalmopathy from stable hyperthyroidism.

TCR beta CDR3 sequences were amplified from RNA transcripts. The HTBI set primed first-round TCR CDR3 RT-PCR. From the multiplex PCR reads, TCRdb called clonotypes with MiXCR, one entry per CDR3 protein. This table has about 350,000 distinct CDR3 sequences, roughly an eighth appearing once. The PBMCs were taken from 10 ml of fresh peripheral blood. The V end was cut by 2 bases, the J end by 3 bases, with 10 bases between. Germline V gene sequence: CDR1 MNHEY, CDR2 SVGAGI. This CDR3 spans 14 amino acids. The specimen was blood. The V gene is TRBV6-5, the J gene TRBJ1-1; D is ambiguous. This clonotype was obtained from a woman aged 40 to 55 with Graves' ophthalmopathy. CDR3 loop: CASSYTFPDTEAFF. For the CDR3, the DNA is TGTGCCAGCAGTTACACCTTCCCTGACACTGAAGCTTTCTTT.